A single sample gave rise to the 22 T cell receptor beta chains below, sequenced in a study of OX40 agonist ivuxolimab in advanced cancers. The repertoire was sequenced with immunoSEQ multiplex PCR; TCRdb's copy has only in-frame clones and lacks some. This table holds some 50,000 clones, around 86% found once. The input for sequencing was CD4+ or CD8+ T cells sorted from blood, taken in a trial of the OX40 agonist ivuxolimab. The receptors stem from an adult with an advanced solid tumor such as melanoma, head and neck, liver or kidney cancer.

This clone was recorded only once. The V and J genes are TRBV2 and TRBJ1-5, with D maybe TRBD1 (6 bases). V lost 8 bases to trimming and J lost 4 bases, with 15 bases between them. CDR3 length equals 14 residues. Germline CDR1 reads SNHLY; CDR2 reads FYNNEI. Written as DNA, the CDR3 is TGTGCCAGCTGTCCCCGGGACAAAAATCAGCCCCAGCATTTT. It translates to CASCPRDKNQPQHF.

The V call is TRBV6-9, the J call TRBJ2-3; TRBD2 matches 7 bases. V lost 10 bases, J lost 2 bases, and 9 bases stayed unmatched. There are 14 residues in the CDR3. The germline CDR1 and CDR2 sequences are MNHGY and SVAAGI. CDR3 amino acids: CAIRKGGITDTQYF. CDR3 bases: TGTGCCATCCGAAAGGGAGGGATCACAGATACGCAGTATTTT.

The chain recombines TRBV5-4 with TRBJ2-1; 11 bases match TRBD2. The CDR3 contains 15 residues. Germline trimming cut 4 bases from V and 4 bases from J; bases unmatched to any gene: 4. Germline V gene lookup returns CDR1 SGHNT and CDR2 YYREEE (reference sequence). The CDR3, as DNA: TGTGCCAGCAGCAGGACTAGCGGGCCTTACAATGAGCAGTTCTTC. It translates to CASSRTSGPYNEQFF.

The chain carries TRBV5-1 and TRBJ1-1; D is uncertain. The CDR3 extends over 14 amino acids. Trimming stripped 0 bases from V and 1 base from J, with 7 bases between. Looked up from germline, CDR1 is SGHRS and CDR2 is YFSETQ. CDR3 residues: CASSLALTNTEAFF. The CDR3 DNA reads as TGCGCCAGCAGCTTGGCCTTGACGAACACTGAAGCTTTCTTT.

The rearrangement joins TRBV7-2 to TRBJ2-4, with a weak D call TRBD2 (6 bases). V was clipped by 4 bases and J by 3 bases, with 10 bases between them. Germline CDR1 and CDR2: SGHTA and FQGNSA. The CDR3 runs to 14 residues. CDR3 in DNA: TGTGCCAGCAGCTCCGGGACTTACAAAAACATTCAGTACTTC. It is translated as CASSSGTYKNIQYF.

The chain uses TRBV28 and TRBJ2-6; D remains ambiguous. The CDR3 is 18 amino acids. V lost 5 bases and J lost 4, with 21 bases in between. CDR1 and CDR2 (germline): MDHEN, SYDVKM. The CDR3 coding sequence is TGTGCCAGCAGTCCCCTGGCCGGCTTCAGCGCCGGGGCCAACGTCCTGACTTTC. Amino acid sequence: CASSPLAGFSAGANVLTF.

J is TRBJ1-3 and V is TRBV28, with D possibly being TRBD1 (5 bases). The CDR3 spans 15 residues. V was clipped by 4 bases and J by 0 bases, with 10 bases between them. Germline values: CDR1 MDHEN, CDR2 SYDVKM. In nucleotides, the CDR3 is TGTGCCAGCAGTTCCCAGGGCATCTCTGGAAACACCATATATTTT. This encodes CASSSQGISGNTIYF.

The V gene is TRBV2, the J gene TRBJ1-6; TRBD1 aligns across 8 bases. The germline V gene has CDR1 SNHLY and CDR2 FYNNEI. The CDR3 consists of 14 residues. Trimming took 4 bases from V and 8 from J; bases not matched to a gene: 4. The CDR3 nucleotides read TGTGCCAGCAGTGGAGGGACAGGAGATTCACCCCTCCACTTT. The encoded protein is CASSGGTGDSPLHF.

This chain connects TRBV19 to TRBJ2-5; 14 bases line up with TRBD2. The junction had 7 bases not matched to a gene; V was cut back by 5 bases and J by 5 bases. Germline lookup yields CDR1 LNHDA and CDR2 SQIVND (reference sequence). The CDR3 is 16 residues long. CDR3 region: CASSPRLAGGAETQYF. CDR3 sequence (DNA): TGTGCCAGTAGTCCCCGACTAGCGGGAGGGGCGGAGACCCAGTACTTC.

The genes are TRBV9 and TRBJ2-2; no definite D call. Trimming pared 0 bases from V and 0 bases from J, leaving 3 bases between. CDR1 and CDR2 (germline): SGDLS, YYNGEE. This CDR3 has 14 amino acids. CDR3 in DNA: TGTGCCAGCAGCGTAGCATCGAACACCGGGGAGCTGTTTTTT. This translates into CASSVASNTGELFF.

The chain joins TRBV7-2 to TRBJ2-1, with TRBD1 matching over 7 bases. The trim removed 4 bases at V and 4 bases at J, leaving 4 bases unmatched. Looked up from germline, CDR1 is SGHTA and CDR2 is FQGNSA. This CDR3 comprises 14 residues. CDR3 residues: CASSYPGQYNEQFF. The CDR3 nucleotides read TGTGCCAGCAGCTACCCGGGACAGTACAATGAGCAGTTCTTC.

This chain connects TRBV20-1 to TRBJ2-7; D ambiguous. The CDR3 covers 11 residues. Trimming stripped 6 bases from V and 6 bases from J, with 12 bases between. Looked up from germline, CDR1 is DFQATT and CDR2 is SNEGSKA (reference sequence). CDR3 bases: TGCAGTGCCGGTTATCTCCGCGAGCAGTACTTC. Its translation: CSAGYLREQYF.

The rearrangement uses TRBV6-5 and TRBJ2-1; D perhaps matches TRBD2 (6 bases). From germline, CDR1 is MNHEY and CDR2 SVGAGI. Deletions cut 4 bases from V and 8 bases from J, with 9 bases between. There are 12 residues in the CDR3. The CDR3 spells CASSSSVHEQFF. CDR3 bases: TGTGCCAGCAGTTCTAGCGTACATGAGCAGTTCTTC.

The chain couples TRBV19 to TRBJ2-5; D is perhaps TRBD1 or TRBD2 (5 bases each). Germline V gene data show CDR1 as LNHDA and CDR2 as SQIVND (reference sequence). Trimming removed 6 bases from V and 4 bases from J, with 12 bases in between. The CDR3 runs 13 residues. The CDR3 sequence is CASRGNGGETQYF. CDR3 in DNA: TGTGCCAGTAGGGGAAATGGGGGAGAGACCCAGTACTTC.

As DNA, the CDR3 is TGTGCCAGCAGCCCACAGGGGGGATCTTATTCACCCCTCCACTTT. It encodes CASSPQGGSYSPLHF. The J gene is TRBJ1-6, the V gene TRBV14; 8 bases are a match to TRBD1. This CDR3 comprises 15 residues. V lost 4 bases, J lost 8 bases, and 7 bases stayed unmatched. Germline V lookup: CDR1 SGHDN, CDR2 FVKESK.

The rearrangement uses TRBV10-3 and TRBJ1-2; TRBD1 aligns across 7 bases. This CDR3 region has 13 residues. Germline CDR1 is ENHRY and CDR2 is SYGVKD. V gave up 4 bases and J gave up 8 bases; unmatched junction bases: 7. CDR3 sequence: CAISGGQPEGYTF. CDR3 coding DNA: TGTGCCATCAGTGGGGGACAGCCAGAGGGCTACACCTTC.

V is TRBV6-6 and J is TRBJ1-5; D might be TRBD1 (5 bases). This CDR3 comprises 14 residues. V lost 6 bases and J lost 0, with 9 bases in between. Germline-derived CDR1 and CDR2 are MNHNY and SVGAGI (reference sequence). The CDR3 bases are TGTGCCAGCAGAGACAGTCTTAGCAATCAGCCCCAGCATTTT. Translation gives CASRDSLSNQPQHF.

The chain links TRBV9 to TRBJ2-7; D not resolved. This CDR3 has 14 residues. The germline V gene has CDR1 SGDLS and CDR2 YYNGEE. V shed 4 bases and J shed 0 bases, with 11 bases lying between them. The CDR3 protein is CASSLDFSSYEQYF. Here the CDR3 DNA reads TGTGCCAGCAGCCTCGACTTTAGCTCCTACGAGCAGTACTTC.

V gene TRBV19 combines with J gene TRBJ1-2, with D possibly TRBD1 on 6 matching bases. From germline, CDR1 is LNHDA and CDR2 SQIVND (reference sequence). This CDR3 is 15 amino acids long. V lost 5 bases and J lost 3, with 16 bases in between. The CDR3 is CASSLLRGLDYGYTF. In nucleotides, the CDR3 is TGTGCCAGTAGTCTCCTTCGGGGGCTGGACTATGGCTACACCTTC.

This clone was observed a single time. This chain uses TRBV28 with TRBJ1-3; TRBD1 is a possible D gene (6 bases). V was clipped by 4 bases and J by 3 bases, with 13 bases between them. The CDR3 spans 15 residues. Germline V gene lookup returns CDR1 MDHEN and CDR2 SYDVKM. The chain's CDR3 is CASSSAGAGGNTIYF. The CDR3 DNA sequence: TGTGCCAGCAGTTCGGCGGGGGCTGGTGGAAACACCATATATTTT.

The rearrangement links TRBV6-5 to TRBJ1-6; no firm D call. CDR1 MNHEY and CDR2 SVGAGI come from the germline V gene. CDR3 length: 13 residues. V lost 0 bases and J lost 9, with 6 bases in between. The CDR3 coding sequence is TGTGCCAGCAGTTACTCGAGCGGTTCACCCCTCCACTTT. Translating gives CASSYSSGSPLHF.

The chain links TRBV11-2 to TRBJ2-7, with 9 bases matching TRBD1. This CDR3 has 15 amino acids. J was trimmed by 5 bases and V by 5 bases; bases with no gene match: 10. Germline CDR1 is SGHAT and CDR2 is FQNNGV. The CDR3 sequence is CASSPMGQGVHEQYF. The CDR3 nucleotides are TGTGCCAGCAGCCCAATGGGACAGGGTGTACACGAGCAGTACTTC.